This is a list of T cell receptor beta chains from one sample in a study of tumor-infiltrating lymphocytes in primary liver carcinoma. TCRdb ran MiXCR on the multiplex PCR reads and lists one entry per CDR3 protein. The sample includes over 100,000 distinct CDR3 sequences, 65% to 75% of them seen just once. What was sequenced was tumor-adjacent normal liver tissue. These receptors were obtained from a woman between 55 and 75 years old with primary liver carcinoma and hepatitis B virus infection. Each CDR3 is given with its conserved first and last residue. The order of the fields is V gene, clone size, J gene, CDR3 length, CDR3 protein. Clone size is not always given. Where it is, it says once, few, many or a class for expanded clones.

>TRBV11-2|-|TRBJ2-7|14
CVSSAQGGLYEQYF
>TRBV29-1|-|TRBJ1-1|14
CSVRGGRSGVEAFF
>TRBV11-2|-|TRBJ2-7|15
CASSLMVKTICQQYF
>TRBV7-9|many|TRBJ2-3|15
CASSDQGAGADTQYF
>TRBV12-3/TRBV12-4|once|TRBJ2-7|11
CAISPGLEQYF
>TRBV28|-|TRBJ2-7|14
CASSLIQESSEQYF
>TRBV6-5|-|TRBJ1-5|15
CASSHVRDSNQPQHF
>TRBV11-2|-|TRBJ2-7|15
CASSLEGTANYERYF
>TRBV4-1|-|TRBJ1-6|15
CASSRQLPPNSPLHF
>TRBV5-1|many|TRBJ1-1|14
CASSLGARDTEAFF
>TRBV29-1|-|TRBJ2-1|11
CSVSVGNGQFF
>TRBV5-1|-|TRBJ2-1|14
CASTRGEYYNEQFF
>TRBV28|-|TRBJ1-5|15
CASSWVRWSNQPQHF
>TRBV30|many|TRBJ2-6|14
CAWNQGSEANVLTF
>TRBV28|-|TRBJ1-1|16
CASGQSGISPNTEAFF
>TRBV29-1|-|TRBJ2-7|14
CSVPGTWGSYEQYF
>TRBV11-1|-|TRBJ2-1|17
CASSSGTSGRAYDEQFF
>TRBV19|few|TRBJ1-2|15
CASSAPTGGFDGYTF
>TRBV29-1|-|TRBJ2-3|13
CSVGIEVGDTQYF
>TRBV30|few|TRBJ1-2|13
CACRKQGANGYTF
>TRBV6-2/TRBV6-3|few|TRBJ2-5|16
CASSTGLARGQETQYF
>TRBV7-8|many|TRBJ2-7|16
CASSFLSQGAGGEQYF
>TRBV28|-|TRBJ2-6|18
CASTSPRTGDDGANVLTF
>TRBV10-2|many|TRBJ2-3|17
CASSVFSRQKTTDTQYF
>TRBV12-5|once|TRBJ2-5|12
CASFFVEETQYF
>TRBV6-1|-|TRBJ1-4|16
CASIVLQASTNEKPFF
>TRBV12-3/TRBV12-4|once|TRBJ1-5|13
CATSTMGRQPQHF
>TRBV12-3/TRBV12-4|many|TRBJ2-7|12
CASSSQGDEQYF
>TRBV10-2|many|TRBJ2-3|17
CASSGGGTGAGTDTQYF
>TRBV11-2|-|TRBJ2-1|17
CASSVTPLWSSYNEQFF
>TRBV29-1|-|TRBJ2-3|14
CSVEVERAGDMQYF
>TRBV28|many|TRBJ2-7|15
CASSLYGTGKYEQYF
>TRBV7-7|once|TRBJ2-1|14
CASSSRTSGRVLFF
>TRBV7-9|few|TRBJ2-3|14
CASSLATSTDTQYF
>TRBV11-2|-|TRBJ2-2|16
CASNLAITVATGELFF
>TRBV14|many|TRBJ1-5|14
CASSQAGTGQPQHF
>TRBV28|-|TRBJ1-1|15
CASILGGGGRTEAFF
>TRBV11-2|-|TRBJ2-1|18
CVGSLTALSQSSYNEQFF
>TRBV7-9|-|TRBJ2-1|16
CASVPGPSGIDNEQFF
>TRBV11-2|-|TRBJ1-5|14
CVSSLDGGAQPQHF
>TRBV6-1|-|TRBJ1-2|13
CANSWTTNYGYTF
>TRBV11-2|-|TRBJ2-1|15
CARSLEGGNIGEKFF
>TRBV4-1|many|TRBJ2-5|18
CASSQIPSGSGVQETQYF
>TRBV6-1|many|TRBJ2-2|18
CASRPLPGGGSNTGELFF
>TRBV6-5|-|TRBJ2-2|13
CTNSRDPSGELFF
>TRBV11-2|many|TRBJ2-7|16
CASSPPSGRAFTPVYF
>TRBV6-1|-|TRBJ2-1|20
CASSLRSSGTKLASYNEQFF
>TRBV12-3/TRBV12-4|-|TRBJ1-2|13
CASNLSGMRGYTF
>TRBV6-4|many|TRBJ2-1|14
CASSDSADYNEQFF
>TRBV11-2|-|TRBJ2-7|17
CANSLDLPGGRGHAQYF
>TRBV6-1|-|TRBJ2-3|15
CASSIEVAGGDTQYF
>TRBV11-3|-|TRBJ2-7|15
CASSHRGSGNNEQYF
>TRBV12-5|-|TRBJ2-7|14
CACGLGTRGYEQYF
>TRBV5-1|-|TRBJ1-1|12
CASRDTNTEAFF
>TRBV11-2|-|TRBJ2-7|15
CACSLEQGTPYERYF
>TRBV28|many|TRBJ2-7|16
CASSAGGAGGIYEQYF
>TRBV29-1|many|TRBJ2-3|14
CSVGNQGSADTQYF
>TRBV12-3/TRBV12-4|-|TRBJ1-5|16
CASNFSPQISNQPQHF
>TRBV11-2|few|TRBJ1-2|12
CASSLAQDGYSF